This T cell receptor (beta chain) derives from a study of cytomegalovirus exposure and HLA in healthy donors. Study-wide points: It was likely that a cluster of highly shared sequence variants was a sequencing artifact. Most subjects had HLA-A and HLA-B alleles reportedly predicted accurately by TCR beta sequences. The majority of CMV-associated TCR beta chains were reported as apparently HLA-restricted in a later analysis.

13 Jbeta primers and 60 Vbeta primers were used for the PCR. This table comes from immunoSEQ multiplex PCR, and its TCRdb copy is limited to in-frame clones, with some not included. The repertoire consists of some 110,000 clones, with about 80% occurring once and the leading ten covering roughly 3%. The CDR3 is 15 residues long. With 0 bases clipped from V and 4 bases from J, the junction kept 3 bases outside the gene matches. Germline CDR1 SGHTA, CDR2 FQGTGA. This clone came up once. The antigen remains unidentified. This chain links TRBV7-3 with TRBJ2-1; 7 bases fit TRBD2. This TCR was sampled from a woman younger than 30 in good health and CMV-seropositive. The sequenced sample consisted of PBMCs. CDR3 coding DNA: TGTGCCAGCAGCTTAACAGCGGGGATTTACAATGAGCAGTTCTTC. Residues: CASSLTAGIYNEQFF.